The clone carrying this TCR beta chain is a singleton in its sample. The CDR3 has 16 residues. In germline, CDR1 is SGHRS, CDR2 YFSETQ. V dropped 0 bases and J dropped 2 bases, with 15 bases sitting between them. This sample is drawn from a study of blood T cell repertoires in COVID-19. Study-wide background: The United States, Italy and Spain were the sources of the acute and convalescent COVID-19 samples.

Source study methods: Estimated nucleated cell counts came from reference gene primer amplification. Using immunoSEQ multiplex PCR, the repertoire was profiled, and TCRdb retains in-frame clones only, with some absent. D and trimming were read from the DNA, whereas the V and J calls and clone size are those reported in that table. The sample includes approximately 210,000 clones, 75% to 90% of them seen just once. Sequenced material: peripheral blood. The chain has TRBV5-1 and TRBJ2-7, with D perhaps TRBD1 (6 bases). The receptor was isolated from a middle-aged man with acute or convalescent COVID-19. The CDR3 DNA is TGCGCCAGCAGCTTGGTTCCCCAGGGGTCCACCTACGAGCAGTACTTC. This codes for CASSLVPQGSTYEQYF.